This T cell receptor (beta chain) was profiled in a study of T-cell memory formation after mild COVID-19. For the study at large: Largely donor-specific sequence clusters came from a couple of donors.

This clonotype has more than one count but fewer than ten. Its antigen is as yet unknown. Germline-derived CDR1 and CDR2 are SNHLY and FYNNEI. There are 14 residues in the CDR3. The V gene end was trimmed by 2 bases and the J gene end by 5 bases; junction bases not matched to a gene: 5. 5'RACE, which relied on constant-segment primers, yielded TCR alpha and TCR beta cDNA libraries carrying sample barcodes and UMIs. A single record per CDR3 protein comes from TCRdb applying MiXCR to the 5' RACE reads. In the table there are 300,000 to 400,000 distinct CDR3 sequences, around 28% of which are singletons. Study-level results: Detection of some responders pre-infection suggested pre-existing cross-reactive memory T cells participated. CD4/CD8 balance characterized clones contracting day 15 to 85, and CD4+ skew characterized later expanders.

This chain links TRBV2 with TRBJ2-7; TRBD1 aligns across 8 bases. The TCR sequence derives from an adult woman who had mild COVID-19 (a few samples of this study predate the infection). Cell type and time point are not known. Sequencing was carried out using PBMCs or a T cell subset sorted from them (not recorded which). The CDR3, as DNA: TGTGCCAGCAGTGAACGCCAGGGGGCTAACGAGCAGTACTTC. Protein product: CASSERQGANEQYF.